The 28 T cell receptor beta chains below all came from one sample that was sequenced in a study of cytomegalovirus exposure and HLA in healthy donors (dated by TCRdb to the late 2010s). Library creation used the immunoSEQ multiplex PCR assay. For the multiplex PCR, a mixture combining 60 forward primers for TCR Vbeta segments and 13 reverse primers for TCR Jbeta segments was used. TCRdb carries this immuneACCESS record with in-frame sequences only. Its versions omit some clonotypes, under half of them owing to an unresolved V gene in the studies checked, with the rest unexplained. This sample's records show around 140,000 clones. About 1.7% of the sample is in the top ten clones. The sample taken for sequencing was PBMCs. The source is a woman in her 50s in good health and CMV-seronegative.

The V gene is TRBV4-3, the J gene TRBJ2-3; TRBD1 agrees at 9 bases. Per the germline V gene, CDR1 is LGHNA and CDR2 is YSLEER. Trimming at V came to 4 bases and at J to 4 bases, leaving 9 bases not matched to a gene. This CDR3 is 16 amino acids long. The CDR3: CASSLGYRGQPDTQYF. CDR3 in DNA: TGCGCCAGCAGCCTGGGCTACAGGGGGCAACCAGATACGCAGTATTTT.

This rearrangement joins TRBV4-2 to TRBJ2-1; 14 nucleotides agree with TRBD2. This CDR3 comprises 17 residues. V lost 1 base, J lost 10 bases, and 9 bases stayed unmatched. The germline gives CDR1 LGHNA, CDR2 YNFKEQ. CDR3 residues: CASSQASGLAGVGEQFF. The CDR3 coding sequence is TGTGCCAGCAGCCAAGCCTCGGGACTAGCGGGAGTAGGAGAGCAGTTCTTC.

This chain joins TRBV7-9 and TRBJ1-4, with D perhaps matching TRBD1 (5 bases). The germline V gene has CDR1 SEHNR and CDR2 FQNEAQ (reference sequence). The CDR3 loop spans 15 amino acids. Trimming took off 1 base at V and 8 bases at J, with 14 bases between the two ends. The CDR3 spells CASSLGGQGGEKLFF. The CDR3 DNA reads as TGTGCCAGCAGCTTAGGCGGGCAGGGAGGGGAAAAACTGTTTTTT.

The V call is TRBV4-2, the J call TRBJ2-2, with D tentatively TRBD1 (6 bases). Per germline, CDR1 LGHNA and CDR2 YNFKEQ. Trimming shortened V by 1 base and J by 2 bases, and 23 bases separated the two germline ends. The CDR3 is 20 amino acids. CDR3 residues: CASSQVWQETGKSNTGELFF. In nucleotides, the CDR3 is TGTGCCAGCAGCCAAGTCTGGCAGGAAACAGGGAAGTCAAACACCGGGGAGCTGTTTTTT.

The chain carries TRBV14 and TRBJ1-6; unclear D gene. Per germline, CDR1 SGHDN and CDR2 FVKESK. The V and J ends lost 6 bases and 9 bases respectively, with 9 bases between them. CDR3 length: 12 residues. This CDR3 reads CASSQVGSPLHF. CDR3 DNA sequence: TGTGCCAGCAGTCAGGTAGGTTCACCCCTCCACTTT.

V usage is TRBV7-2 and J usage is TRBJ2-7, with TRBD2 matching 11 bases. Trimming took 7 bases from V and 2 from J; bases not matched to a gene: 4. CDR1 and CDR2 (germline): SGHTA, FQGNSA. The CDR3 contains 14 residues. CDR3 loop: CASTIAGGPYEQYF. The CDR3 DNA sequence: TGTGCCAGCACCATAGCGGGAGGGCCCTACGAGCAGTACTTC.

The rearrangement joins TRBV14 to TRBJ2-2; TRBD2 is a possible D gene (6 bases). Germline lookup yields CDR1 SGHDN and CDR2 FVKESK. The CDR3 runs 16 residues. The ends were cut back, 3 bases at V and 2 bases at J, with 13 bases in the middle. CDR3 loop: CASSHDPGLNTGELFF. CDR3 DNA: TGTGCCAGCAGCCATGACCCGGGACTTAACACCGGGGAGCTGTTTTTT. Using reference TRBV14 and TRBJ2-2 for the parts outside the CDR3, the full variable domain is EAGVTQFPSHSVIEKGQTVTLRCDPISGHDNLYWYRRVMGKEIKFLLHFVKESKQDESGMPNNRFLAERTGGTYSTLKVQPAELEDSGVYFCASSHDPGLNTGELFFGEGSRLTVL.

V is TRBV7-2 and J is TRBJ1-1; the D gene is possibly TRBD1 (6 bases). This CDR3 region has 15 residues. Germline assignment: CDR1 SGHTA and CDR2 FQGNSA. The V end was cut by 5 bases, the J end by 1 base, with 14 bases between. CDR3 amino acids: CASSKGDRRNTEAFF. The CDR3 bases are TGTGCCAGCAGCAAAGGAGACAGGCGGAACACTGAAGCTTTCTTT.

This chain links TRBV7-7 with TRBJ2-5; no definite D call. CDR3 size: 11 residues. From germline, CDR1 is SSHAT and CDR2 FNYEAQ (reference sequence). Trimming took off 8 bases at V and 5 bases at J, with 9 bases between the two ends. The chain's CDR3 is CASATRETQYF. The DNA of the CDR3 is TGTGCCAGCGCAACCAGGGAGACCCAGTACTTC.

The J gene is TRBJ2-3, the V gene TRBV4-1; TRBD1 is a possible D gene (6 bases). There are 19 residues in the CDR3. Trimming shortened V by 2 bases and J by 5 bases, and 26 bases separated the two germline ends. CDR1 and CDR2 (germline): MGHRA, YSYEKL. The CDR3 DNA follows: TGCGCCAGCAGCCAAAATTGGTTTACCCAGGGGATCCCTCGAGATACGCAGTATTTT. Residues: CASSQNWFTQGIPRDTQYF.

J is TRBJ1-2 and V is TRBV19; 10 bases line up with TRBD1. This CDR3 has 19 amino acids. J gave up 5 bases and V 7 bases, and 22 bases lay outside the gene matches. In germline, CDR1 is LNHDA, CDR2 SQIVND (reference sequence). DNA for the CDR3: TGTGCCAGTAAGAGAGAAACCGGGACAGGGGAGTGGATGGGTTATGGCTACACCTTC. Protein product: CASKRETGTGEWMGYGYTF.

V is TRBV6-6 and J is TRBJ2-5, with 9 positions matching TRBD2. Germline lookup yields CDR1 MNHNY and CDR2 SVGAGI (reference sequence). V lost 6 bases, J lost 2 bases, and 7 bases stayed unmatched. The CDR3 runs 15 residues. CDR3 protein: CASRKGLARQETQYF. The CDR3 coding sequence is TGTGCCAGCAGAAAAGGACTAGCGCGACAAGAGACCCAGTACTTC.

V is TRBV4-2 and J is TRBJ2-7, with D unresolved. With 3 bases removed from V and 3 bases from J, the gap between germline ends came to 18 bases. The germline V gene encodes CDR1 LGHNA and CDR2 YNFKEQ. The CDR3 consists of 16 residues. CDR3 residues: CASSHAYFGQDYEQYF. CDR3 in DNA: TGTGCCAGCAGCCACGCGTATTTTGGGCAGGACTACGAGCAGTACTTC.

The chain combines TRBV14 with TRBJ1-4; the D gene is possibly TRBD1 (5 bases). Germline assignment: CDR1 SGHDN and CDR2 FVKESK. Trimming took 2 bases from V and 0 from J, leaving 7 bases between them. The CDR3 is made up of 15 amino acids. CDR3 DNA: TGTGCCAGCAGCCAAAGGGGTTCAACTAATGAAAAACTGTTTTTT. It translates to CASSQRGSTNEKLFF.

The chain has TRBV6-6 and TRBJ2-5, with 8 positions matching TRBD2. Trimming cost V 4 bases and J 3 bases; bases outside gene matches: 4. The germline gives CDR1 MNHNY, CDR2 SVGAGI (reference sequence). The CDR3 runs 14 residues. The CDR3 nucleotides are TGTGCCAGCAGTTCCCGGGGGGGGGAAGAGACCCAGTACTTC. It translates to CASSSRGGEETQYF.

The chain has TRBV7-3 and TRBJ1-1; weak D call: TRBD1 (5 bases). The V end lost 4 bases, the J end lost 6 bases, and 15 bases lay between the germline ends. Germline lookup yields CDR1 SGHTA and CDR2 FQGTGA. The CDR3 extends over 14 amino acids. CDR3 residues: CASSSYGGVSEAFF. The CDR3 bases are TGTGCCAGCAGCTCGTATGGGGGGGTCTCTGAAGCTTTCTTT. Filled out from reference TRBV7-3 and TRBJ1-1, the complete variable domain reads GAGVSQTPSNKVTEKGKYVELRCDPISGHTALYWYRQSLGQGPEFLIYFQGTGAADDSGLPNDRFFAVRPEGSVSTLKIQRTERGDSAVYLCASSSYGGVSEAFFGQGTRLTVV.

V usage is TRBV6-5 and J usage is TRBJ2-2; weak D call: TRBD1 (7 bases). CDR3 size: 15 residues. V lost 6 bases and J 7 bases, leaving 18 bases between the germline ends. Per the germline V gene, CDR1 is MNHEY and CDR2 is SVGAGI. CDR3: CASSRGTVQDGELFF. CDR3 bases: TGTGCCAGCAGCCGGGGGACAGTTCAGGACGGGGAGCTGTTTTTT.

This chain uses TRBV9 with TRBJ1-1; D not resolved. V lost 4 bases to trimming and J lost 0 bases, with 7 bases between them. The CDR3 spans 13 residues. Germline V gene data show CDR1 as SGDLS and CDR2 as YYNGEE. DNA for the CDR3: TGTGCCAGCAGCCCACAGCTGAACACTGAAGCTTTCTTT. Translated: CASSPQLNTEAFF. The entire variable domain, with the rest obtained from reference TRBV9 and TRBJ1-1, is as follows: DSGVTQTPKHLITATGQRVTLRCSPRSGDLSVYWYQQSLDQGLQFLIQYYNGEERAKGNILERFSAQQFPDLHSELNLSSLELGDSALYFCASSPQLNTEAFFGQGTRLTVV.

In regard to this clone: A read error may account for a junction end that differs from germline. The gene calls are TRBV4-1 and TRBJ2-1; tentative D call: TRBD1 (5 bases). Germline-derived CDR1 and CDR2 are MGHRA and YSYEKL. This CDR3 contains 16 residues. CDR3 sequence: CASSHPQESSDNEQFF. CDR3 DNA sequence: TGCGCCAGCAGCCACCCACAGGAAAGCTCCGACAATGAGCAGTTCTTC.

The chain combines TRBV6-4 with TRBJ2-2, with 7 nucleotides matching TRBD2. This CDR3 contains 14 residues. The trim removed 2 bases at V and 6 bases at J, leaving 3 bases unmatched. CDR1 is MRHNA, CDR2 SNTAGT, per germline. The CDR3, as DNA: TGTGCCAGCAGTGACGGGAGGGCCGCCGGGGAGCTGTTTTTT. Residues: CASSDGRAAGELFF.

The V gene is TRBV7-2, the J gene TRBJ2-2; 8 bases agree with TRBD2. This CDR3 region has 16 residues. The germline V gene encodes CDR1 SGHTA and CDR2 FQGNSA. The ends lost 4 bases at V and 6 bases at J; junction bases unmatched: 10. The CDR3 DNA reads TGTGCCAGCAGCTCGGGACTAGTTCTTTTTTCCGGGGAGCTGTTTTTT. Translated: CASSSGLVLFSGELFF.

The chain is built from TRBV6-5 and TRBJ2-1, with D perhaps TRBD2 (5 bases). Trimming removed 10 bases at V and 8 bases at J, with 15 bases between. In germline, CDR1 is MNHEY, CDR2 SVGAGI. The CDR3 totals 12 residues. The CDR3 DNA follows: TGTGCCACCGCCGAGGGCTCCGATGAGCAGTTCTTC. Encoded protein: CATAEGSDEQFF.

This chain connects TRBV6-1 to TRBJ1-3; maybe TRBD1 (5 bases). The CDR3 runs to 13 residues. The germline V gene has CDR1 MNHNS and CDR2 SASEGT. The V end lost 8 bases, the J end lost 0 bases, and 8 bases lay between the germline ends. In DNA, the CDR3 is TGTGCCAGCGGGACTCTCTCTGGAAACACCATATATTTT. Protein sequence: CASGTLSGNTIYF.

The chain couples TRBV7-9 to TRBJ2-7; 7 nucleotides line up with TRBD1. J gave up 12 bases and V 5 bases, and 7 bases lay outside the gene matches. Germline V gene lookup returns CDR1 SEHNR and CDR2 FQNEAQ (reference sequence). The CDR3 is 11 residues long. DNA for the CDR3: TGTGCCAGCAGCGAAGGGACAGCGCCGTACTTC. Encoded protein: CASSEGTAPYF.

The chain links TRBV5-1 to TRBJ2-7; D gene uncertain. Looked up from germline, CDR1 is SGHRS and CDR2 is YFSETQ. CDR3 length: 13 amino acids. Trimming removed 1 base from V and 1 base from J, with 6 bases in between. The CDR3 bases are TGCGCCAGCAGCTTGTCACAGTCCTACGAGCAGTACTTC. Translation: CASSLSQSYEQYF.

The chain is built from TRBV10-3 and TRBJ1-4; D not resolved. Germline CDR1 and CDR2: ENHRY and SYGVKD. Trimming took off 2 bases at V and 7 bases at J, with 5 bases between the two ends. The CDR3 contains 12 residues. CDR3: CAISEAGEKLFF. The CDR3 coding sequence is TGTGCCATCAGTGAGGCAGGTGAAAAACTGTTTTTT.

The chain couples TRBV7-6 to TRBJ2-7, with D possibly TRBD2 on 6 matching bases. The CDR3 runs to 12 residues. V was clipped by 6 bases and J by 7 bases, with 13 bases between them. The germline CDR1 and CDR2 sequences are SGHVS and FNYEAQ. CDR3 DNA sequence: TGTGCCAGCAGTCGCTCTGGGGGGGAGCAGTACTTC. This gives the protein CASSRSGGEQYF.

The J gene is TRBJ2-2, the V gene TRBV9, with 10 nucleotides matching TRBD2. Germline assignment: CDR1 SGDLS and CDR2 YYNGEE. V dropped 4 bases and J dropped 5; count of bases not matched to a gene: 5. This CDR3 spans 15 amino acids. The CDR3 here is CASSPRTSGTGELFF. Written as DNA, the CDR3 is TGTGCCAGCAGCCCCCGGACTAGCGGAACCGGGGAGCTGTTTTTT.